Detailed here is one T cell receptor (beta chain). These data belong to a study of blood T cell repertoires in COVID-19. Study-wide context: The United States, Italy and Spain were the sources of the acute and convalescent COVID-19 samples. The cDNA or gDNA used as material had been derived from T cells, B-cell-depleted T cells, or PBMCs.

The V and J ends lost 6 bases and 0 bases respectively, with 18 bases between them. CDR1 and CDR2 (germline): MNHEY, SVGEGT. This CDR3 is 18 amino acids long. Per the study methods: Amplifying reference gene primers gave estimates of nucleated cell counts. Profiling relied on immunoSEQ multiplex PCR, and the TCRdb table lists in-frame clones only, not all of them. V, J and clone size are taken as reported in that table, and D and trimming were inferred from the DNA itself. The sample includes some 220,000 clones, over 80% of them seen just once. What was sequenced was peripheral blood. This TCR came from a woman in her sixties or seventies with active or convalescent COVID-19. The V gene is TRBV6-2 or TRBV6-3, the J gene TRBJ1-6; D not resolved. The CDR3 protein is CASRPPPAPSSYNSPLHF. The CDR3 nucleotides read TGTGCCAGCAGACCTCCTCCTGCGCCGAGCTCCTATAATTCACCCCTCCACTTT.